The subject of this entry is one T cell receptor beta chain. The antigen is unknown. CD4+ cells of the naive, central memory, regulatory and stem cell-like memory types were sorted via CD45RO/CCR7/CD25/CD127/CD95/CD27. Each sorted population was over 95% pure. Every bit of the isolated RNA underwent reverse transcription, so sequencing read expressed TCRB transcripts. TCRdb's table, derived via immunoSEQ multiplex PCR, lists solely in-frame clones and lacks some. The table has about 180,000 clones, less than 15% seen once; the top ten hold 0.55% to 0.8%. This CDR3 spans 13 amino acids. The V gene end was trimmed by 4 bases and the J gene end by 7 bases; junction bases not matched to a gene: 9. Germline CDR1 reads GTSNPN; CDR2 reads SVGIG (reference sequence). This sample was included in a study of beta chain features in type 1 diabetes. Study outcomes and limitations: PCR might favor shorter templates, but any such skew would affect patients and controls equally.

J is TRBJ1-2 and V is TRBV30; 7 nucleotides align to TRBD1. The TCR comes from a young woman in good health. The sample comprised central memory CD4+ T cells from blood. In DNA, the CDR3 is TGTGCCTGGACCCTGCCAGGGGGTTTTGGCTACACCTTC. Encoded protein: CAWTLPGGFGYTF.